A single sample gave rise to the 26 T cell receptor beta chains below, sequenced in a study of identical twins. MiXCR, applied by TCRdb to the 5' RACE reads, yields one record per CDR3 protein. The sample carries some 500,000 distinct CDR3 sequences, less than 25% recorded once. These same records also appear under a second study, on T cells expressing NK-cell markers.

Sample: CD4+ T cells sorted from blood. The receptors originated from a woman aged 18-29 years in good health.

This clonotype was seen more than once but under ten times. The genes are TRBV20-1 and TRBJ2-3; TRBD2 aligns across 7 bases. The CDR3 has 13 amino acids. The J segment lost 2 bases and the V segment lost 4 bases, leaving 3 bases of the junction unmatched. CDR1 DFQATT and CDR2 SNEGSKA come from the germline V gene (reference sequence). CDR3 nucleotides: TGCAGTGCTATCGGGGGGTACACAGATACGCAGTATTTT. This encodes CSAIGGYTDTQYF.

The rearrangement links TRBV29-1 to TRBJ2-5, with 7 positions matching TRBD1. Looked up from germline, CDR1 is SQVTM and CDR2 is ANQGSEA. V lost 6 bases to trimming and J lost 5 bases; unmatched junction nucleotides: 6. This CDR3 contains 12 residues. CDR3 nucleotide sequence: TGCAGCGTCGACAGGGTACGCGAGACCCAGTACTTC. Residues: CSVDRVRETQYF.

This clonotype has only a few counts. V usage is TRBV7-9 and J usage is TRBJ2-1; unclear D gene. This CDR3 spans 14 amino acids. The V gene's germline CDR1 is SEHNR and CDR2 FQNEAQ (reference sequence). V gave up 7 bases and J gave up 9 bases, with 19 bases separating them. CDR3 protein: CASNLGHSTTEQFF. CDR3 DNA sequence: TGTGCCAGCAATCTAGGTCATTCGACGACTGAGCAGTTCTTC.

The chain uses TRBV29-1 and TRBJ2-1, with a weak D call TRBD2 (5 bases). This CDR3 spans 12 amino acids. CDR1 is SQVTM, CDR2 ANQGSEA, per germline. Trimming took off 7 bases at V and 4 bases at J, with 11 bases between the two ends. CDR3: CSGGEGYNEQFF. The CDR3 nucleotides read TGCAGCGGAGGAGAGGGATACAATGAGCAGTTCTTC.

V is TRBV12-3 or TRBV12-4 and J is TRBJ1-3, with TRBD1 identical over 7 bases. The CDR3 runs 18 residues. J was trimmed by 1 base and V by 7 bases; bases with no gene match: 16. The CDR3 DNA reads as TGTGCCAGCACCCCGGGACAGAAGGTCCCACTGTCTGGAAACACCATATATTTT. Translated: CASTPGQKVPLSGNTIYF.

This sequence joins TRBV7-2 and TRBJ1-2; D is unresolved. V lost 5 bases and J 4 bases, leaving 8 bases between the germline ends. This CDR3 has 12 amino acids. CDR1 and CDR2 (germline): SGHTA, FQGNSA. CDR3 sequence: CASSPVIYGYTF. In DNA, the CDR3 is TGTGCCAGCAGCCCCGTTATCTATGGCTACACCTTC.

The V gene is TRBV20-1, the J gene TRBJ1-1; no firm D call. This CDR3 region has 12 residues. Germline-derived CDR1 and CDR2 are DFQATT and SNEGSKA (reference sequence). CDR3 bases: TGCAGCACAACCTATTGGGGCACTGAAGCTTTCTTT. The encoded protein is CSTTYWGTEAFF.

The CDR3 is CASNPGGAASEAFF. CDR3 DNA sequence: TGTGCCAGCAACCCCGGCGGGGCGGCCAGTGAAGCTTTCTTT. The J gene is TRBJ1-1, the V gene TRBV12-3 or TRBV12-4; TRBD1 is a possible D gene (5 bases). The CDR3 spans 14 residues. V shed 7 bases and J shed 7 bases, with 19 bases lying between them.

The rearrangement links TRBV3-1 to TRBJ1-2; no clear D. Germline CDR1 reads LGHDT; CDR2 reads YNNKEL (reference sequence). V was shortened by 1 base and J by 4 bases, with 10 bases between the two germline ends. The CDR3 extends over 14 amino acids. The CDR3 region has the DNA TGTGCCAGCAGCCAAGGCTCCGAAGTCTATGGCTACACCTTC. This gives the protein CASSQGSEVYGYTF.

This chain joins TRBV5-6 and TRBJ2-2; D is perhaps TRBD1 or TRBD2 (6 bases each). This CDR3 is built from 16 residues. Per the germline V gene, CDR1 is SGHDT and CDR2 is YYEEEE. The V and J ends lost 5 bases and 1 base respectively, with 15 bases between them. The CDR3 DNA reads TGTGCCAGCAGACGGGAGACAGGAATGAACACCGGGGAGCTGTTTTTT. The encoded protein is CASRRETGMNTGELFF.

The chain is built from TRBV5-1 and TRBJ2-1, with 12 bases matching TRBD2. The V gene's germline CDR1 is SGHRS and CDR2 YFSETQ. This CDR3 is built from 15 residues. The ends lost 3 bases at V and 2 bases at J; junction bases unmatched: 0. CDR3 loop: CASSWTSGAYNEQFF. The CDR3 bases are TGCGCCAGCAGCTGGACTAGCGGGGCCTACAATGAGCAGTTCTTC. The full variable domain, with the rest looked up from reference TRBV5-1 and TRBJ2-1, is KAGVTQTPRYLIKTRGQQVTLSCSPISGHRSVSWYQQTPGQGLQFLFEYFSETQRNKGNFPGRFSGRQFSNSRSEMNVSTLELGDSALYLCASSWTSGAYNEQFFGPGTRLTVL.

This clonotype was counted at least ten times. V gene TRBV27 combines with J gene TRBJ2-1; D not certain. The CDR3 extends over 14 amino acids. Looked up from germline, CDR1 is MNHEY and CDR2 is SMNVEV (reference sequence). V dropped 3 bases and J dropped 0 bases, with 6 bases sitting between them. Here the CDR3 DNA reads TGTGCCAGCAGTTTGAGGAGCTCCTACAATGAGCAGTTCTTC. Translating it yields CASSLRSSYNEQFF.

The chain links TRBV9 to TRBJ2-1, with D hard to call. Trimming removed 0 bases from V and 4 bases from J, with 8 bases in between. Germline V gene data show CDR1 as SGDLS and CDR2 as YYNGEE. The CDR3 totals 14 residues. CDR3 in DNA: TGTGCCAGCAGCGTAGTACCTGGGTACAATGAGCAGTTCTTC. Translating it yields CASSVVPGYNEQFF.

The V call is TRBV7-8, the J call TRBJ1-1; no reliable D call. The CDR3 has 14 amino acids. Trimming pared 1 base from V and 4 bases from J, leaving 10 bases between. Germline-derived CDR1 and CDR2 are SGHVS and FQNEAQ. The CDR3 is CASSLDSMATEAFF. In DNA, the CDR3 is TGTGCCAGCAGCTTAGATAGTATGGCCACTGAAGCTTTCTTT.

The CDR3 region has the DNA TGTGCCAGCAGCCGGGCCCAGGTACTAGCCAAAAACATTCAGTACTTC. This translates into CASSRAQVLAKNIQYF. The chain employs TRBV5-6 and TRBJ2-4, with D uncertain. Germline lookup yields CDR1 SGHDT and CDR2 YYEEEE. This CDR3 has 16 residues. Trimming stripped 4 bases from V and 0 bases from J, with 14 bases between.

The chain carries TRBV5-5 and TRBJ1-5; D is ambiguous. This CDR3 has 14 residues. Per germline, CDR1 SGHKS and CDR2 YYEKEE (reference sequence). The V end lost 0 bases, the J end lost 5 bases, and 9 bases lay between the germline ends. In DNA form, the CDR3 reads TGTGCCAGCAGCTTGGACGGTCCGGATCAGCCCCAGCATTTT. This translates into CASSLDGPDQPQHF.

This clonotype showed up many times. Here the CDR3 reads CASSYKGGSNQPQHF. In DNA form, the CDR3 reads TGTGCCAGCAGTTATAAGGGGGGTAGCAATCAGCCCCAGCATTTT. The V call is TRBV6-6, the J call TRBJ1-5; the D gene is possibly TRBD1 (6 bases). V was shortened by 3 bases and J by 0 bases, with 9 bases between the two germline ends. The CDR3 has 15 residues. CDR1 and CDR2 (germline): MNHNY, SVGAGI (reference sequence).

J is TRBJ2-5 and V is TRBV20-1, with 10 bases aligning to TRBD2. Germline CDR1 reads DFQATT; CDR2 reads SNEGSKA (reference sequence). V lost 0 bases, J lost 4 bases, and 5 bases stayed unmatched. The CDR3 spans 15 residues. The CDR3 is CSARDPLAGAETQYF. CDR3 coding DNA: TGCAGTGCTAGAGATCCCCTAGCGGGAGCAGAGACCCAGTACTTC.

Only a few counts were recorded for this clonotype. The rearrangement joins TRBV4-3 to TRBJ2-1; 10 bases are shared with TRBD2. The CDR3 runs 18 residues. Germline CDR1 and CDR2: LGHNA and YSLEER. V was clipped by 0 bases and J by 1 base; unmatched bases: 6. The chain's CDR3 is CASSQEPSGSGSYNEQFF. As DNA, the CDR3 is TGCGCCAGCAGCCAAGAGCCTAGCGGGAGCGGGTCCTACAATGAGCAGTTCTTC.

This chain uses TRBV5-1 with TRBJ2-3, with a tentative D call TRBD2 (7 bases). V lost 0 bases, J lost 6 bases, and 11 bases lay in between. Germline CDR1 is SGHRS and CDR2 is YFSETQ. The CDR3 is 14 residues long. In DNA, the CDR3 is TGCGCCAGCAGCTTGGTAGGGGGGGAGGATACGCAGTATTTT. It encodes CASSLVGGEDTQYF.

This clonotype has a handful of counts. The chain is built from TRBV7-2 and TRBJ2-3; the D gene is possibly TRBD1 (5 bases). CDR3 length: 16 amino acids. The V gene lost 5 bases and the J gene lost 2 bases, with 17 bases spanning the gap. CDR1 and CDR2 from the germline V gene are SGHTA and FQGNSA. The CDR3 here is CASSAQPGHFTDTQYF. Written as DNA, the CDR3 is TGTGCCAGCAGCGCTCAGCCCGGACACTTCACAGATACGCAGTATTTT. The full variable domain, with the rest looked up from reference TRBV7-2 and TRBJ2-3, is GAGVSQSPSNKVTEKGKDVELRCDPISGHTALYWYRQSLGQGLEFLIYFQGNSAPDKSGLPSDRFSAERTGGSVSTLTIQRTQQEDSAVYLCASSAQPGHFTDTQYFGPGTRLTVL.

The rearrangement uses TRBV20-1 and TRBJ2-3; 8 positions agree with TRBD2. The CDR3 length is 14 residues. The V and J ends lost 3 bases and 6 bases, in that order; junction bases with no gene match: 8. Germline V gene lookup returns CDR1 DFQATT and CDR2 SNEGSKA (reference sequence). CDR3 residues: CSASLAGNKDTQYF. In DNA form, the CDR3 reads TGCAGTGCTAGTCTAGCGGGTAATAAGGATACGCAGTATTTT.

V and J are TRBV20-1 and TRBJ2-3; a weak D match, TRBD2 (6 bases). The CDR3 is made up of 14 amino acids. V gave up 6 bases and J gave up 2 bases, with 15 bases separating them. Germline CDR1 reads DFQATT; CDR2 reads SNEGSKA (reference sequence). CDR3 in DNA: TGCAGTGCGCAGACTGGAGGGTTCACAGATACGCAGTATTTT. Residues: CSAQTGGFTDTQYF.

This rearrangement joins TRBV20-1 to TRBJ2-7, with D perhaps matching TRBD1 or TRBD2 (6 bases each). The V end was cut by 5 bases, the J end by 4 bases, with 18 bases between. Per the germline V gene, CDR1 is DFQATT and CDR2 is SNEGSKA (reference sequence). This CDR3 contains 14 residues. This chain's CDR3 is CSASGVAEQYEQYF. CDR3 nucleotide sequence: TGCAGTGCTTCAGGGGTAGCGGAACAGTACGAGCAGTACTTC.

This clonotype turned up a few times. The CDR3 here is CASSLSRGRAQETQYF. The CDR3 nucleotides read TGTGCCAGCAGCTTATCCCGCGGGAGGGCCCAAGAGACCCAGTACTTC. V and J are TRBV7-2 and TRBJ2-5; TRBD2 matches 9 bases. Germline V gives CDR1 SGHTA, CDR2 FQGNSA. This CDR3 has 16 amino acids. The V gene end was trimmed by 2 bases and the J gene end by 1 base; junction bases not matched to a gene: 5.

This clonotype was detected a few times. The chain uses TRBV4-1 and TRBJ2-2; no reliable D call. Trimming took 0 bases from V and 6 from J, leaving 14 bases between them. CDR3 length equals 16 residues. Germline V gives CDR1 MGHRA, CDR2 YSYEKL. The CDR3 loop reads CASSQDPIGFAGELFF. The CDR3 coding sequence is TGCGCCAGCAGCCAAGACCCAATAGGGTTCGCCGGGGAGCTGTTTTTT.